The T cell receptor beta chain described here comes from a study of post-analysis software for immune sequencing data. Study-level information: Disease courses included relapsing-remitting, secondary progressive and progressive-relapsing multiple sclerosis. Study observations and caveats: The study found significantly lower normalized Chao1 diversity in multiple sclerosis patients than in controls. Patients carried roughly five TRBV segments more frequently than controls did, and TRBV5-6, TRBV5-1 and TRBV20-1 were among them. Samples from one preparation batch, clustered by F measure, grouped strongly together.

V lost 4 bases to trimming and J lost 1 base, with 13 bases between them. This CDR3 comprises 15 residues. CDR1 and CDR2 from the germline V gene are SGHRS and YFSETQ. As to this clonotype: Its antigen is unknown.

TCR beta libraries were prepared from cDNA with unique molecular identifiers. Input populations of roughly 0.9 to 10 million T cells gave rise to roughly 0.5 million cDNA molecules. TCRdb re-derived calls from the PCR reads in MiXCR, one entry per CDR3 protein. Of about 820,000 distinct CDR3 sequences in the sample, about 57% were seen once. This clonotype was sampled from a girl under 18 with multiple sclerosis. The sequencing input was blood. V gene TRBV5-1 combines with J gene TRBJ2-3, with D possibly being TRBD2 (5 bases). The DNA for the CDR3 is TGCGCCAGCAGCCCTCGCGAGGGTGGCACAGATACGCAGTATTTT. Translating it yields CASSPREGGTDTQYF.